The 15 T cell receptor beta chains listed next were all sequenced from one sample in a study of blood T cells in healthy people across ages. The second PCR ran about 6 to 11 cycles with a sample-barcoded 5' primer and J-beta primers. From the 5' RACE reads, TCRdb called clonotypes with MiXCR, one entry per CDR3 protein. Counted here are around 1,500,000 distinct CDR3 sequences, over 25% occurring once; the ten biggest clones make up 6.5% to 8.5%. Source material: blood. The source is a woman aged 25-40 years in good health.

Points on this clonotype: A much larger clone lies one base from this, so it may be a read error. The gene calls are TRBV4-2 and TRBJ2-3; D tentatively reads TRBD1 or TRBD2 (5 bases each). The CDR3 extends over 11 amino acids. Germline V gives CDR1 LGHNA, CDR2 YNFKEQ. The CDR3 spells CGSGHTDTQYF. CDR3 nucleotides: TGTGGCAGCGGACACACAGATACGCAGTATTTT.

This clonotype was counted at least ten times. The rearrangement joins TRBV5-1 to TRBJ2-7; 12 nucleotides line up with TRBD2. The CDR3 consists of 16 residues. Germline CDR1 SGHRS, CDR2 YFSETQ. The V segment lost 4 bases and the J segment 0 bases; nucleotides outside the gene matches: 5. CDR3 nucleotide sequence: TGCGCCAGCAGCGCGGGGACTAGCGGGCGCTCCTACGAGCAGTACTTC. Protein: CASSAGTSGRSYEQYF.

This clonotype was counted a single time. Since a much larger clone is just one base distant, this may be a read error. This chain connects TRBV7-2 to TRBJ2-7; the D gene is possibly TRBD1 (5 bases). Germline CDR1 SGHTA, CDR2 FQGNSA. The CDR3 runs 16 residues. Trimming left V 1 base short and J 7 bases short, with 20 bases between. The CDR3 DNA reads TGTGCCAGCAGCTTAGAAGGGGCGGTTACCTGCAGGGAGCAGTACTTC. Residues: CASSLEGAVTCREQYF.

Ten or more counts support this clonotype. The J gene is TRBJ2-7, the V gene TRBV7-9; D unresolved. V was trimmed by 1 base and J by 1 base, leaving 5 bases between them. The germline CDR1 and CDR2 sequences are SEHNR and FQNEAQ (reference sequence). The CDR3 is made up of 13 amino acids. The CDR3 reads CASSLEVSYEQYF. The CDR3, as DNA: TGTGCCAGCAGCTTAGAGGTTTCCTACGAGCAGTACTTC.

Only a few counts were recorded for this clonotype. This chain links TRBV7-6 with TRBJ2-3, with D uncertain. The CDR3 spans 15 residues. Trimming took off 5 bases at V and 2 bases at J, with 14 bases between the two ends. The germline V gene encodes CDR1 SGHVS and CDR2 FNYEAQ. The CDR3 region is CASSLIPLDTDTQYF. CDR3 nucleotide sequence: TGTGCCAGCAGCCTCATCCCGTTGGACACAGATACGCAGTATTTT. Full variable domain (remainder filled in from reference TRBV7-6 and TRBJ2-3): GAGVSQSPRYKVTKRGQDVALRCDPISGHVSLYWYRQALGQGPEFLTYFNYEAQQDKSGLPNDRFSAERPEGSISTLTIQRTEQRDSAMYRCASSLIPLDTDTQYFGPGTRLTVL.

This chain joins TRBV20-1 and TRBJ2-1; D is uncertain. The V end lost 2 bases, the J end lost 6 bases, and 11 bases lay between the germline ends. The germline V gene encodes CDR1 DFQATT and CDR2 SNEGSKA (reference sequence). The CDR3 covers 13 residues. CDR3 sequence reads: CSARPSPTNEQFF. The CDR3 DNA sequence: TGCAGTGCTAGACCCTCACCTACCAATGAGCAGTTCTTC.

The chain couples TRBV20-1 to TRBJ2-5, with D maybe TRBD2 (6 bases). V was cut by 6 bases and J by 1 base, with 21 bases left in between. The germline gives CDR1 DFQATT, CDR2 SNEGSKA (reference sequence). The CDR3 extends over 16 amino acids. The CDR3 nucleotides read TGCAGTGCGAGCCCCCAGGCGGGACGCCTCCAAGAGACCCAGTACTTC. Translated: CSASPQAGRLQETQYF.

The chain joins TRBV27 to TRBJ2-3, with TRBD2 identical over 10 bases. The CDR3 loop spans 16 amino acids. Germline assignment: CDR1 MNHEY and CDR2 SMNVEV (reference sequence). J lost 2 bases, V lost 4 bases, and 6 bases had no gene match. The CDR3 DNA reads TGTGCCAGCAGTTCCTTACTAGCGGGATTCACAGATACGCAGTATTTT. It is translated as CASSSLLAGFTDTQYF.

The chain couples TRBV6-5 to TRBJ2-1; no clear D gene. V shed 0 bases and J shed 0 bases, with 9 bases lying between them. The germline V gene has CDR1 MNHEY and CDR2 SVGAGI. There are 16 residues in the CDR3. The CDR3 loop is CASSYSAASSYNEQFF. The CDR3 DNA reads TGTGCCAGCAGTTACTCCGCAGCTAGCTCCTACAATGAGCAGTTCTTC.

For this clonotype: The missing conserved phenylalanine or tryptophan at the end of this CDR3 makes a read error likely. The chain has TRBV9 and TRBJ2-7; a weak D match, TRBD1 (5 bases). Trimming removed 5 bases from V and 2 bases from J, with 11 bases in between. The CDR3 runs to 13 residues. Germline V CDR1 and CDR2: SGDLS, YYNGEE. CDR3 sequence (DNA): TGTGCCAGCAGTGAAGGGGTGGCCTACGAGCAGTACTCC. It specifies CASSEGVAYEQYS.

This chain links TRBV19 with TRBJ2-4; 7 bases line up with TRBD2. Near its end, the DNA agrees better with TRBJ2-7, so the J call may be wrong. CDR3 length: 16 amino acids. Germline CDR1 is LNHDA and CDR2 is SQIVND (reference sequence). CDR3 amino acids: CASSIAAGAFAYEQYF. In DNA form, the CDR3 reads TGTGCCAGTAGTATAGCCGCGGGAGCCTTCGCCTACGAGCAGTACTTC.

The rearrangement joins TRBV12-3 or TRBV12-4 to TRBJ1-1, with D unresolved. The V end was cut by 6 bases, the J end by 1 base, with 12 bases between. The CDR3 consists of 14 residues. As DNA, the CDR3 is TGTGCCAGCAGAGGTGACACGGGGAACACTGAAGCTTTCTTT. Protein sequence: CASRGDTGNTEAFF.

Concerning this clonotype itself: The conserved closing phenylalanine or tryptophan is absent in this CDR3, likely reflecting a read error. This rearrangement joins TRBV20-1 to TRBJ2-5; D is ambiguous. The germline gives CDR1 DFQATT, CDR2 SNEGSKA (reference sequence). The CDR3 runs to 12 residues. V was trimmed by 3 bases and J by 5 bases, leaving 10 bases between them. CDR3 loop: CSASPTSETQYL. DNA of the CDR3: TGCAGTGCTAGTCCTACCTCCGAGACCCAGTACTTG.

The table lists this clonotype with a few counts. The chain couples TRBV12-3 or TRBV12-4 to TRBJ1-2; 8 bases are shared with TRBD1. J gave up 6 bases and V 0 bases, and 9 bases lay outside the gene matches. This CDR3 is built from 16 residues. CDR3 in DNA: TGTGCCAGCAGTTTAGCGCTAACACAGGGACAGGATGGCTACACCTTC. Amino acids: CASSLALTQGQDGYTF.

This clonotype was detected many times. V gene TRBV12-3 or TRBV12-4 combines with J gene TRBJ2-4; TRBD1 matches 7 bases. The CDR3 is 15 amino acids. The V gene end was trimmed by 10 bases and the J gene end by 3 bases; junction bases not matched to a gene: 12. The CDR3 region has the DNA TGTGCCACAAAGAGGGGGCAATGGGGCAAAAACATTCAGTACTTC. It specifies CATKRGQWGKNIQYF.